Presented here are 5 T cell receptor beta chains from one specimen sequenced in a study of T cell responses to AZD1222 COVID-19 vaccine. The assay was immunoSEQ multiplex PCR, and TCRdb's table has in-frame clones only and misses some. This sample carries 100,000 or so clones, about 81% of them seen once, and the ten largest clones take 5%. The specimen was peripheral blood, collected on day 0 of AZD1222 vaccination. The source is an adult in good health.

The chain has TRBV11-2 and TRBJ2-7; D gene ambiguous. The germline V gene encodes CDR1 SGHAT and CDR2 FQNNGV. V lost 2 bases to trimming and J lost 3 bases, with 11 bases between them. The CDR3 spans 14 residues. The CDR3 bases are TGTGCCAGCAGCTTATCGTCTAGTAACTACGAGCAGTACTTC. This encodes CASSLSSSNYEQYF. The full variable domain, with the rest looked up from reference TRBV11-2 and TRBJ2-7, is EAGVAQSPRYKIIEKRQSVAFWCNPISGHATLYWYQQILGQGPKLLIQFQNNGVVDDSQLPKDRFSAERLKGVDSTLKIQPAKLEDSAVYLCASSLSSSNYEQYFGPGTRLTVT.

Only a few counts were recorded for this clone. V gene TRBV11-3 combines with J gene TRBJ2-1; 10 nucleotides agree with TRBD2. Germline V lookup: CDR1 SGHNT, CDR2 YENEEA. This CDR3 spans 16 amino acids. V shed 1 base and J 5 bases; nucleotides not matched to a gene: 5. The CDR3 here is CASSLVTSGVHNEQFF. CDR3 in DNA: TGTGCCAGCAGCTTAGTAACTAGCGGGGTTCACAATGAGCAGTTCTTC.

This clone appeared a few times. The CDR3, as DNA: TGTGCCAGCAGGGGGACCTACACAGATACGCAGTATTTT. Its translation is CASRGTYTDTQYF. The rearrangement links TRBV6-6 to TRBJ2-3, with D perhaps TRBD1 or TRBD2 (5 bases each). Germline CDR1 is MNHNY and CDR2 is SVGAGI (reference sequence). This CDR3 has 13 residues. V lost 6 bases to trimming and J lost 2 bases, with 9 bases between them.

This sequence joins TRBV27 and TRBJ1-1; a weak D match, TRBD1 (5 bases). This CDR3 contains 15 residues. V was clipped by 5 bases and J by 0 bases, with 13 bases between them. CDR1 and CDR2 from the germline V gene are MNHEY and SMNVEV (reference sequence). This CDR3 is CASSPLQGMNTEAFF. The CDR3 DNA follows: TGTGCCAGCAGTCCACTTCAGGGCATGAACACTGAAGCTTTCTTT.

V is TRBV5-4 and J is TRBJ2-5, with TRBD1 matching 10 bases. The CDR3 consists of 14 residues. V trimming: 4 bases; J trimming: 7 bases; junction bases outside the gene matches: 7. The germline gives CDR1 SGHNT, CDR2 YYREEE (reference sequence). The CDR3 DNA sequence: TGTGCCAGCAGCAATGGGACAGGGGCCGGGACCCAGTACTTC. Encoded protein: CASSNGTGAGTQYF.